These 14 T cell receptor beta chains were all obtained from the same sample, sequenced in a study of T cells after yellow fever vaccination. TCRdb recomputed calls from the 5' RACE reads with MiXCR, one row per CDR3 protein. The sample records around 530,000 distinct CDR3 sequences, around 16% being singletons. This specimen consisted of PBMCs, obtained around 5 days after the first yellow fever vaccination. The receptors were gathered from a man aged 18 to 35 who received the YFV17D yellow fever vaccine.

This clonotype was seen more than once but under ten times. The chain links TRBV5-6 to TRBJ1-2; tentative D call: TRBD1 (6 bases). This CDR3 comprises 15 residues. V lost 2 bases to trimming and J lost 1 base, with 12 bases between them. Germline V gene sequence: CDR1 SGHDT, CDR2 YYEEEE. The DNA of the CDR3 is TGTGCCAGCAGCTTTGGACAGTGGGATAACTATGGCTACACCTTC. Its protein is CASSFGQWDNYGYTF.

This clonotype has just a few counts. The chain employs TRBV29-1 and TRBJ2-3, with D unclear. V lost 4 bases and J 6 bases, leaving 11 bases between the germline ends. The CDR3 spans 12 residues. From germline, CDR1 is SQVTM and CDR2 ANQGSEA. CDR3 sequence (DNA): TGCAGCGTTGTCATCGCATTGGATACGCAGTATTTT. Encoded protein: CSVVIALDTQYF.

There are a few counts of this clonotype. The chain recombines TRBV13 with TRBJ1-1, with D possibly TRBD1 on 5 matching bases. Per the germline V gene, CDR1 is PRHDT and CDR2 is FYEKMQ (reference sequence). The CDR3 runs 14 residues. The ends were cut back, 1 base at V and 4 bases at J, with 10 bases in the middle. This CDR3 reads CASSLEGKGTEAFF. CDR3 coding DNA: TGTGCCAGCAGCTTAGAGGGGAAGGGCACTGAAGCTTTCTTT. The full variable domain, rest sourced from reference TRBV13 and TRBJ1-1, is AAGVIQSPRHLIKEKRETATLKCYPIPRHDTVYWYQQGPGQDPQFLISFYEKMQSDKGSIPDRFSAQQFSDYHSELNMSSLELGDSALYFCASSLEGKGTEAFFGQGTRLTVV.

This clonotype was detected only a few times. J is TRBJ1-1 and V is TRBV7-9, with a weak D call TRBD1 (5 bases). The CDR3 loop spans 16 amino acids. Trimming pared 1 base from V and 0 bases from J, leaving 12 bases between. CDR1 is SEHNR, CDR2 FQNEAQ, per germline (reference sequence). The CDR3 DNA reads TGTGCCAGCAGCTTAGGGTTGGGACGGTTGAACACTGAAGCTTTCTTT. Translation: CASSLGLGRLNTEAFF.

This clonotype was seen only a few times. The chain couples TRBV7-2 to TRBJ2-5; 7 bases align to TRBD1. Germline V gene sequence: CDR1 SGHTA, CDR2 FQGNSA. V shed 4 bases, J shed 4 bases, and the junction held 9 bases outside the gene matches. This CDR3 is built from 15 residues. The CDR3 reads CASSSPGQTPETQYF. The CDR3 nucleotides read TGTGCCAGCAGCTCGCCGGGACAGACTCCAGAGACCCAGTACTTC. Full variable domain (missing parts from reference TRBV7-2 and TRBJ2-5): GAGVSQSPSNKVTEKGKDVELRCDPISGHTALYWYRQSLGQGLEFLIYFQGNSAPDKSGLPSDRFSAERTGGSVSTLTIQRTQQEDSAVYLCASSSPGQTPETQYFGPGTRLLVL.

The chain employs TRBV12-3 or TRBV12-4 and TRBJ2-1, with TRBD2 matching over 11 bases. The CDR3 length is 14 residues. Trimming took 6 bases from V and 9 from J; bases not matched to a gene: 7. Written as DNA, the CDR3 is TGTGCCAGCAGGACAACCGGGACTAGCGGTGAGCAGTTCTTC. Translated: CASRTTGTSGEQFF.

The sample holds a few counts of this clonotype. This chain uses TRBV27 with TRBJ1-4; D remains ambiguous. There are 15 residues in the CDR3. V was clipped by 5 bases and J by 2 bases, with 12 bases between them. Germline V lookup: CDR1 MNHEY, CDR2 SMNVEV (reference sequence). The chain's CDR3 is CASSASWVTNEKLFF. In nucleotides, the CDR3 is TGTGCCAGCAGTGCCTCGTGGGTTACTAATGAAAAACTGTTTTTT.

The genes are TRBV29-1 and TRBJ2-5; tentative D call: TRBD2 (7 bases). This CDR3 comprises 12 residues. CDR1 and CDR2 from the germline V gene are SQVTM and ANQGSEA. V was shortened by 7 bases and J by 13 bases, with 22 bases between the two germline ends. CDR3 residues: CSARTGGQERYF. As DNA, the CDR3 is TGCAGCGCCCGGACGGGGGGCCAAGAGCGGTACTTC.

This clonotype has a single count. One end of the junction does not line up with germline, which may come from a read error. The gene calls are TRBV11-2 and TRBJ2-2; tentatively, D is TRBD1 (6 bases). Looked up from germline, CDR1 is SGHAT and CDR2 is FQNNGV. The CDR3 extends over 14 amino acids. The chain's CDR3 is CASRPGQNTWELFF. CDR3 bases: TGTGCCAGCAGACCGGGACAAAACACCTGGGAGCTGTTTTTT.

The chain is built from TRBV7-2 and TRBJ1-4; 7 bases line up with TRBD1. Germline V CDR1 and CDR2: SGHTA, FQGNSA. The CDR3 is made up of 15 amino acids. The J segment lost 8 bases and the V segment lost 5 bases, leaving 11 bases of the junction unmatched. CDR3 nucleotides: TGTGCCAGCAGCCCGCCGACAGGGCGGGGCGAAAAACTGTTTTTT. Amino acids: CASSPPTGRGEKLFF.

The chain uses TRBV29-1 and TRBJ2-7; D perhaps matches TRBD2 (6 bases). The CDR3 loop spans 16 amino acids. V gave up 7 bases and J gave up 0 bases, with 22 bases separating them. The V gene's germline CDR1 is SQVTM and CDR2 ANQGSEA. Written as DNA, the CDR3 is TGCAGCGCTGTACCGGGACGGGGGTCCCTCTCCTACGAGCAGTACTTC. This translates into CSAVPGRGSLSYEQYF.

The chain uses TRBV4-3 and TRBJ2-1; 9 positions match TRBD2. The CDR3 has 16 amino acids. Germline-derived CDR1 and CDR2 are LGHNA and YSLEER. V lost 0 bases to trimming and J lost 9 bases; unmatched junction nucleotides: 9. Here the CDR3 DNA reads TGCGCCAGCAGCCAAGACAGTAGGACTAGCGTTGGTGAGCAGTTCTTC. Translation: CASSQDSRTSVGEQFF.

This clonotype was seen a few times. The CDR3 loop reads CASSSRTGFYEQYV. In nucleotides, the CDR3 is TGTGCCAGCAGCAGTCGGACAGGGTTCTACGAGCAGTACGTC. The gene calls are TRBV21-1 and TRBJ2-7; the D call of TRBD1 is as the table states it, not checked on the DNA. TRBV21-1 is flagged as a pseudogene. CDR3 length: 14 amino acids.

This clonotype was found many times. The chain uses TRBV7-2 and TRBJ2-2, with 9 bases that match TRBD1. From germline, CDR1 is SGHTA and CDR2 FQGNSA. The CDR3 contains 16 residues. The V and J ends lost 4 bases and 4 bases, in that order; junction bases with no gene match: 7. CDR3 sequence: CASSSRQGGVTGELFF. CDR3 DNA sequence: TGTGCCAGCAGCTCGAGACAGGGGGGGGTCACCGGGGAGCTGTTTTTT.